Below, 13 T cell receptor beta chains from the same sample are listed, as sequenced in a study of control samples from healthy donors and cancer patients. The assay was immunoSEQ multiplex PCR, and TCRdb's table has in-frame clones only and misses some. The sample has 100,000 to 150,000 clones, roughly 92% seen once. Sequencing used blood. These receptors were taken from a man between 18 and 35 years old in good health.

This chain connects TRBV6-5 to TRBJ2-5, with 9 bases identical to TRBD2. V dropped 0 bases and J dropped 4; count of bases not matched to a gene: 3. The CDR3 length is 15 residues. Germline V lookup: CDR1 MNHEY, CDR2 SVGAGI. This chain's CDR3 is CASSYSLAGTETQYF. CDR3 in DNA: TGTGCCAGCAGTTACTCACTAGCGGGTACAGAGACCCAGTACTTC.

This chain links TRBV29-1 with TRBJ2-2, with 9 bases aligning to TRBD2. The CDR3 runs to 14 residues. Trimming removed 4 bases from V and 2 bases from J; junction bases left unmatched: 2. Germline assignment: CDR1 SQVTM and CDR2 ANQGSEA. DNA of the CDR3: TGCAGCGTTGCAGCGGGGGGTAACACCGGGGAGCTGTTTTTT. Its translation is CSVAAGGNTGELFF.

The V call is TRBV19, the J call TRBJ1-2; 9 nucleotides agree with TRBD1. CDR1 and CDR2 (germline): LNHDA, SQIVND (reference sequence). The CDR3 is made up of 16 amino acids. V trimming: 6 bases; J trimming: 4 bases; junction bases outside the gene matches: 12. Here the CDR3 reads CASRTLGGQGFYGYTF. CDR3 DNA: TGTGCCAGTAGGACTTTAGGAGGACAGGGGTTCTATGGCTACACCTTC.

The chain couples TRBV7-9 to TRBJ2-7; D is uncertain. Trimming took off 1 base at V and 0 bases at J, with 13 bases between the two ends. Looked up from germline, CDR1 is SEHNR and CDR2 is FQNEAQ (reference sequence). This CDR3 is 16 amino acids long. The CDR3 protein is CASSLVEDTLSYEQYF. In DNA form, the CDR3 reads TGTGCCAGCAGCTTAGTAGAGGATACCCTCTCCTACGAGCAGTACTTC.

This rearrangement joins TRBV2 to TRBJ1-4; D is undetermined. The V end lost 1 base, the J end lost 4 bases, and 4 bases lay between the germline ends. Germline V gene data show CDR1 as SNHLY and CDR2 as FYNNEI. The CDR3 sequence is 13 residues long. CDR3: CASSEDRNEKLFF. In nucleotides, the CDR3 is TGTGCCAGCAGTGAAGATCGTAATGAAAAACTGTTTTTT.

The rearrangement uses TRBV28 and TRBJ1-6; 7 nucleotides align to TRBD1. CDR1 MDHEN and CDR2 SYDVKM come from the germline V gene. V shed 5 bases and J 16 bases; nucleotides not matched to a gene: 11. The CDR3 sequence is 13 residues long. The CDR3 reads CASSRQGFSGLHF. The CDR3 DNA sequence: TGTGCCAGCAGTCGACAGGGTTTCTCGGGTCTCCACTTT.

V and J are TRBV11-3 and TRBJ1-6; the D gene is possibly TRBD1 (6 bases). The CDR3 loop spans 13 amino acids. Germline V gene lookup returns CDR1 SGHNT and CDR2 YENEEA. Trimming took off 6 bases at V and 6 bases at J, with 9 bases between the two ends. The CDR3 region is CASRQGTNSPLHF. Written as DNA, the CDR3 is TGTGCCAGCAGACAGGGCACTAATTCACCCCTCCACTTT.

The genes are TRBV6-2 or TRBV6-3 and TRBJ1-3; D perhaps matches TRBD1 (5 bases). Germline CDR1 reads MNHEY; CDR2 reads SVGEGT. Trimming took 2 bases from V and 3 from J, leaving 8 bases between them. This CDR3 region has 14 residues. The CDR3 loop reads CASSYRGGGNTIYF. Written as DNA, the CDR3 is TGTGCCAGCAGTTACCGGGGCGGTGGAAACACCATATATTTT.

This clone was seen a single time. This chain links TRBV6-5 with TRBJ2-7; maybe TRBD1 (5 bases). The CDR3 covers 14 residues. The V and J ends lost 6 bases and 3 bases respectively, with 15 bases between them. Germline V gives CDR1 MNHEY, CDR2 SVGAGI. This chain's CDR3 is CASRPMTVYYEQYF. The CDR3 DNA is TGTGCCAGCAGGCCCATGACAGTCTACTACGAGCAGTACTTC.

The chain employs TRBV5-1 and TRBJ2-7; D is undetermined. Trimming removed 0 bases at V and 1 base at J, with 8 bases between. The germline gives CDR1 SGHRS, CDR2 YFSETQ. The CDR3 is 14 residues long. The CDR3: CASSLAMGSYEQYF. The CDR3 region has the DNA TGCGCCAGCAGCTTGGCTATGGGGTCCTACGAGCAGTACTTC. Looking up the rest from reference TRBV5-1 and TRBJ2-7 gives the full variable domain: KAGVTQTPRYLIKTRGQQVTLSCSPISGHRSVSWYQQTPGQGLQFLFEYFSETQRNKGNFPGRFSGRQFSNSRSEMNVSTLELGDSALYLCASSLAMGSYEQYFGPGTRLTVT.

This clone is a singleton in its sample. The chain joins TRBV12-5 to TRBJ2-3; 8 bases match TRBD1. Germline lookup yields CDR1 LGHNT and CDR2 FRNRAP. The CDR3 contains 14 residues. V shed 6 bases and J 1 base; nucleotides not matched to a gene: 3. Written as DNA, the CDR3 is TGTGCTAGTGGGCCGGGACAGGGCACAGATACGCAGTATTTT. It is translated as CASGPGQGTDTQYF.

This clone was found a few times. The chain is built from TRBV2 and TRBJ1-2, with TRBD1 matching 7 bases. The CDR3 runs to 10 residues. V lost 11 bases, J lost 8 bases, and 5 bases stayed unmatched. Germline-derived CDR1 and CDR2 are SNHLY and FYNNEI. The CDR3 region is CAEGARGYTF. CDR3 nucleotides: TGTGCCGAGGGGGCGAGGGGCTACACCTTC.

The gene calls are TRBV6-1 and TRBJ2-5; 8 bases align to TRBD1. The CDR3 loop spans 15 amino acids. Germline trimming cut 2 bases from V and 5 bases from J; bases unmatched to any gene: 7. Germline lookup yields CDR1 MNHNS and CDR2 SASEGT. The CDR3 spells CASSENDRGGETQYF. DNA of the CDR3: TGTGCCAGCAGTGAAAACGACAGGGGCGGGGAGACCCAGTACTTC.